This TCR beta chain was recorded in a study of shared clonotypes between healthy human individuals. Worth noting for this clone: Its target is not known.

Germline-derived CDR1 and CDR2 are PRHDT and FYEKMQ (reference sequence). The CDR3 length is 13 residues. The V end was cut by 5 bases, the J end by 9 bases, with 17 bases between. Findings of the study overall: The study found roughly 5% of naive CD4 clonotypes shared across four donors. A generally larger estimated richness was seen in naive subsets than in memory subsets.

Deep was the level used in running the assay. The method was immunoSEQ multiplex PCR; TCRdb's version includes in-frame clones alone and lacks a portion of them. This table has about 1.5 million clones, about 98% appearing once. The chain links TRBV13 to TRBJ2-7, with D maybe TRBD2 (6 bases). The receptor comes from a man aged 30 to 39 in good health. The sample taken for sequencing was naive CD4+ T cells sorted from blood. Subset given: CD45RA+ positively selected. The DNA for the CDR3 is TGTGCCAGCAGCACTACGGCGCGGGACGGGCAGTACTTC. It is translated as CASSTTARDGQYF.